Listed below are T cell receptor beta chains from one sample, sequenced in a study of OX40 agonist ivuxolimab in advanced cancers. Using immunoSEQ multiplex PCR, the repertoire was profiled, and TCRdb retains in-frame clones only, with some absent. Among about 96,000 clones, roughly 87% were seen once, and the ten largest hold under 2%. The sequencing used CD4+ or CD8+ T cells sorted from blood, collected in a trial of the OX40 agonist ivuxolimab. Receptor source: an adult with an advanced solid tumor such as melanoma, head and neck, liver or kidney cancer. Both conserved end residues are part of each CDR3. The D gene is left open where the match is weak. Clone size, where shown, is once, few, many, or a class for clones that have expanded.

clone_size | j_call | v_call | d_call | cdr3_nt | cdr3_aa
. | TRBJ2-3 | TRBV29-1 | TRBD1 | TGCAGCGTTGCCCGACAGGGTTTAGTTACAGATACGCAGTATTTT | CSVARQGLVTDTQYF
. | TRBJ2-7 | TRBV5-6 | TRBD1 | TGTGCCAGCAGCTTCGGGGCAGGACAGGGGGCTGACGAGCAGTACTTC | CASSFGAGQGADEQYF
. | TRBJ1-5 | TRBV30 | TRBD1 | TGTGCCTGGAGTGCCCGGCAGGGGGGGTATCAGCCCCAGCATTTT | CAWSARQGGYQPQHF
. | TRBJ2-5 | TRBV5-4 | . | TGTGCCAGCAGCTTGGACGCGGGGCAAGAGACCCAGTACTTC | CASSLDAGQETQYF
. | TRBJ2-6 | TRBV28 | TRBD1 | TGTGCCAGCACCGACGGGGACAGGTGGGCTGGGGCCAACGTCCTGACTTTC | CASTDGDRWAGANVLTF
medium-sized | TRBJ1-5 | TRBV7-2 | . | TGTGCCAGCAGTCCACAGGGTAGCAATCAGCCCCAGCATTTT | CASSPQGSNQPQHF
. | TRBJ1-2 | TRBV5-1 | . | TGCGCCAGCAGCTTGAGGACTTCAGGGAGCCAGGGTGGCGGCTACACCTTC | CASSLRTSGSQGGGYTF
. | TRBJ2-1 | TRBV7-3 | . | TGTGCCAGCAGCCCTGGCCTCCGTAGCGGTGAGCAGTTCTTC | CASSPGLRSGEQFF
. | TRBJ2-3 | TRBV2 | TRBD2 | TGTGCCAGCAGTTGGGGGACTAGCGGCACAGATACGCAGTATTTT | CASSWGTSGTDTQYF
. | TRBJ2-5 | TRBV5-1 | TRBD2 | TGCGCCAGCAGCTTGGCCGGGCTAGCGGGACAAGAGACCCAGTACTTC | CASSLAGLAGQETQYF
. | TRBJ1-2 | TRBV19 | . | TGTGCCAGTAGCCTTGGACCCCCCTATGGCTACACCTTC | CASSLGPPYGYTF
. | TRBJ2-1 | TRBV13 | TRBD2 | TGTGCCAGCAGCTTAACCGGGACTAGGTACAATGAGCAGTTCTTC | CASSLTGTRYNEQFF
. | TRBJ2-1 | TRBV9 | TRBD2 | TGTGCCAGCAGCGTAGGCAGCGGGAGGCACAATGAGCAGTTCTTC | CASSVGSGRHNEQFF
. | TRBJ2-3 | TRBV29-1 | . | TGCAGCGTTGTAACGTCTAGCACAGATACGCAGTATTTT | CSVVTSSTDTQYF
. | TRBJ2-5 | TRBV5-4 | . | TGTGCCAGCAGCTTGGCGGGAATGGGGGAGACCCAGTACTTC | CASSLAGMGETQYF
. | TRBJ2-2 | TRBV18 | . | TGTGCCAGCTCACCCAGTTCCAGGGTGACCGGGGAGCTGTTTTTT | CASSPSSRVTGELFF
. | TRBJ2-3 | TRBV9 | . | TGTGCCAGCAGCGTAGATGGGTTACCTAGCACAGATACGCAGTATTTT | CASSVDGLPSTDTQYF
. | TRBJ2-5 | TRBV30 | . | TGTGCCTGGGGGGGAGACGGGATAGTGGGAGAGACCCAGTACTTC | CAWGGDGIVGETQYF
few | TRBJ2-1 | TRBV5-5 | . | TGTGCCAGCAGCCCTCGGACACCACAACACCACAATGAGCAGTTCTTC | CASSPRTPQHHNEQFF
. | TRBJ2-7 | TRBV5-1 | TRBD1 | TGCGCCAGCAGCTCTCGGACAGGGGGGGAAGCCTACGAGCAGTACTTC | CASSSRTGGEAYEQYF
. | TRBJ1-1 | TRBV7-2 | TRBD1 | TGTGCCAGCAGCCCCCAGGGGGACAGGGGCCCAAACACTGAAGCTTTCTTT | CASSPQGDRGPNTEAFF
. | TRBJ2-7 | TRBV7-8 | . | TGTGCCAGCAGCTTAGCGAAGGGGACCTACGAGCAGTACTTC | CASSLAKGTYEQYF
. | TRBJ1-5 | TRBV6-1 | . | TGTGCCAGCAGTGAAAATCCAACAGGGATGCCCCAGCATTTT | CASSENPTGMPQHF
. | TRBJ1-1 | TRBV5-4 | . | TGTGCCAGCAGCTTGGCCAGTTGGGGCAGCGAAGCTTTCTTT | CASSLASWGSEAFF
. | TRBJ2-7 | TRBV7-6 | . | TGTGCCAGCCGTCCTCGGGGACCCTCCTACGAGCAGTACTTC | CASRPRGPSYEQYF
few | TRBJ2-1 | TRBV4-1 | . | TGCGCCAGCAGCCAACTGGGACTCCCTAGGAATGAGCAGTTCTTC | CASSQLGLPRNEQFF
. | TRBJ2-2 | TRBV11-2 | . | TGTGCCAGCAGCTTAGGACCCCGGAGCACCGGGGAGCTGTTTTTT | CASSLGPRSTGELFF
. | TRBJ1-2 | TRBV6-1 | TRBD1 | TGTGCCAGCAGGGGGGGACAGAACTATGGCTACACCTTC | CASRGGQNYGYTF
. | TRBJ1-1 | TRBV4-1 | . | TGCGCCAGCAGCCAAAATCAGGTAACGGTCACTGAAGCTTTCTTT | CASSQNQVTVTEAFF
once | TRBJ1-2 | TRBV30 | . | TGTGCCTGGTGGAGGGGCGCCTATGGCTACACCTTC | CAWWRGAYGYTF
. | TRBJ1-2 | TRBV5-1 | TRBD1 | TGCGCCAGCAGTAGAGACAGGGATCCCACGAGTTATGGCTACACCTTC | CASSRDRDPTSYGYTF
. | TRBJ2-7 | TRBV6-1 | . | TGTGCCAGCAGCCCCAACAGCTACGAGCAGTACTTC | CASSPNSYEQYF
. | TRBJ1-2 | TRBV4-2 | . | TGTGCCAGCAGCCAAGATTCAAGGGACTATGGCTACACCTTC | CASSQDSRDYGYTF
few | TRBJ1-5 | TRBV19 | . | TGTGCCAGTAACATAGGGGGGCCCCAGCATTTT | CASNIGGPQHF
. | TRBJ1-2 | TRBV10-2 | TRBD1 | TGCGCCAGCGCCGGGACAGGGAACTATGGCTACACCTTC | CASAGTGNYGYTF
. | TRBJ2-7 | TRBV2 | . | TGTGCCAGCAGTGCTATCGGTTACGAGCAGTACTTC | CASSAIGYEQYF
. | TRBJ2-3 | TRBV27 | TRBD2 | TGTGCCAGCAGTCGTCTAGCGGGGAAAGATACGCAGTATTTT | CASSRLAGKDTQYF
. | TRBJ2-1 | TRBV30 | . | TGTGCCTGGAGTCTCTACTCCTACAATGAGCAGTTCTTC | CAWSLYSYNEQFF
once | TRBJ2-7 | TRBV28 | . | TGTGCCATCAGGAGGGGAAACCGGCCCTACGAGCAGTACTTC | CAIRRGNRPYEQYF
. | TRBJ2-7 | TRBV7-9 | . | TGTGCCAGCAGCTTCACCGGCGTGGGTCTCTACGAGCAGTACTTC | CASSFTGVGLYEQYF
. | TRBJ2-7 | TRBV5-1 | . | TGCGCCAGCAGCCCCTCTTCCAGGGGCGCAACTTCCGAGCAGTACTTC | CASSPSSRGATSEQYF
. | TRBJ1-1 | TRBV10-3 | . | TGTGCCATCAGTGAGTCGTTAACACGGGACACTGAAGCTTTCTTT | CAISESLTRDTEAFF
once | TRBJ1-5 | TRBV29-1 | . | TGCAGCGTCTCCCTTGACGGGGGTCTGGGTAATCAGCCCCAGCATTTT | CSVSLDGGLGNQPQHF
once | TRBJ2-7 | TRBV5-6 | . | TGTGCCAGCAGCTTACTGGGAGGAGACTACGAGCAGTACTTC | CASSLLGGDYEQYF
. | TRBJ1-1 | TRBV30 | . | TGTGCCTGGAGGTTAGGGGGGACGTACACTGAAGCTTTCTTT | CAWRLGGTYTEAFF
. | TRBJ1-2 | TRBV4-3 | . | TGCGCCAGCAGCCAAGATCGGGCTCTCTCAGCCACTGGCTACACCTTC | CASSQDRALSATGYTF
few | TRBJ2-7 | TRBV5-4 | TRBD1 | TGTGCCAGCAGCTTGGGTACCGGGACAGTGGGCCTCTCCTACGAGCAGTACTTC | CASSLGTGTVGLSYEQYF
. | TRBJ2-2 | TRBV6-1 | . | TGTGCCACTTCCGGGGGCTACACCGGGGAGCTGTTTTTT | CATSGGYTGELFF
. | TRBJ2-4 | TRBV7-6 | TRBD1 | TGTGCCAGCAGCCCGGGACAGCAAAACATTCAGTACTTC | CASSPGQQNIQYF
. | TRBJ2-3 | TRBV6-5 | . | TGTGCCAGCAGTTACTCGGCGGGGCGATTAGATACGCAGTATTTT | CASSYSAGRLDTQYF
once | TRBJ2-7 | TRBV5-4 | TRBD1 | TGTGCCAGCAGCAGCGGACAGGGGGCAAGCTCCTACGAGCAGTACTTC | CASSSGQGASSYEQYF
. | TRBJ1-3 | TRBV2 | . | TGTGCCAGCAGTGAACCCAGGGCTGGAAACACCATATATTTT | CASSEPRAGNTIYF
. | TRBJ1-2 | TRBV28 | TRBD1 | TGTGCCAGCAGTATCGGACAGGTCCGGAATGGCTACACCTTC | CASSIGQVRNGYTF
. | TRBJ2-2 | TRBV2 | TRBD2 | TGTGCCAGCCGTCGACTAGCGGGAGCTATCGCGAACACCGGGGAGCTGTTTTTT | CASRRLAGAIANTGELFF